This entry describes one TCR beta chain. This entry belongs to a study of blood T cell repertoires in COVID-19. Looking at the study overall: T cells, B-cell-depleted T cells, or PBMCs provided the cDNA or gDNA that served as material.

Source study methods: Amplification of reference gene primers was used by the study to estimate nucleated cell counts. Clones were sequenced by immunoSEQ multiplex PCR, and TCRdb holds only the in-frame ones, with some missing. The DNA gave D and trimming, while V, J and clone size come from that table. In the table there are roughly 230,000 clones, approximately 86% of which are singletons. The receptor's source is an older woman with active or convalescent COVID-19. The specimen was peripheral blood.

CDR3 nucleotides: TGTGCCAGCAGTTTTCCGGGACAGGCTGAAGCTTTCTTT. Translated: CASSFPGQAEAFF. V and J are TRBV27 and TRBJ1-1, with 8 bases lining up with TRBD1. Germline trimming cut 3 bases from V and 6 bases from J; bases unmatched to any gene: 3. The CDR3 spans 13 residues. Germline V gene lookup returns CDR1 MNHEY and CDR2 SMNVEV (reference sequence).